These 27 T cell receptor beta chains came from one sample sequenced in a study of regulatory T cells in long-lasting Graves disease. With iRepertoire HTBI primers and Arm-PCR of CDR3 regions, TCR beta libraries were built. MiXCR, applied by TCRdb to the multiplex PCR reads, yields one record per CDR3 protein. The data contain fewer than 650,000 distinct CDR3 sequences, approximately 15% of them singletons. Time point indicated: newly diagnosed GD, antithyroid drugs for less than 3 months. PBMC-derived RNA was used for the TCR library. These data were also reused for a study on T cells in Graves' hyperthyroidism and ophthalmopathy.

Sequencing was performed on peripheral blood mononuclear cells (PBMCs), taken at new diagnosis, from a patient treated with antithyroid drugs. Receptor source: a woman in her twenties or thirties with Graves disease.

This clonotype has just a few counts. The CDR3, as DNA: TGTGCCAGCAGCTTGGCGGTAGGGGGGAATGGCTACACCTTC. Translating gives CASSLAVGGNGYTF. The chain couples TRBV7-9 to TRBJ1-2; a weak D match, TRBD1 (6 bases). Germline V gives CDR1 SEHNR, CDR2 FQNEAQ (reference sequence). Trimming left V 3 bases short and J 6 bases short, with 14 bases between. This CDR3 comprises 14 residues.

This clonotype was counted ten times or more. The chain couples TRBV6-1 to TRBJ1-3, with D hard to call. V gave up 4 bases and J gave up 0 bases, with 13 bases separating them. There are 16 residues in the CDR3. Germline V CDR1 and CDR2: MNHNS, SASEGT. The CDR3 spells CASSASGSGSGNTIYF. The DNA of the CDR3 is TGTGCCAGCAGTGCCTCGGGATCGGGCTCTGGAAACACCATATATTTT.

This clonotype was counted many times. The chain links TRBV12-3 or TRBV12-4 to TRBJ1-1; 9 positions agree with TRBD1. The CDR3 sequence is 17 residues long. V lost 3 bases to trimming and J lost 6 bases; unmatched junction nucleotides: 14. CDR3 coding DNA: TGTGCCAGCAGTTTCGGACAGGGGAGGCTCGTGTTGGCTGAAGCTTTCTTT. It codes for CASSFGQGRLVLAEAFF.

This clonotype was found a few times. The chain uses TRBV5-1 and TRBJ2-1, with D maybe TRBD2 (6 bases). The germline V and J ends were trimmed by 4 bases and 5 bases, with 22 bases remaining between them. Germline V gene data show CDR1 as SGHRS and CDR2 as YFSETQ. The length of the CDR3 is 17 residues. CDR3 in DNA: TGCGCCAGCAGCCTTGTAAGGTGGGGGGAAGGGCACAATGAGCAGTTCTTC. Its translation is CASSLVRWGEGHNEQFF. Based on the CDR3 plus reference TRBV5-1 and TRBJ2-1, the full variable domain is KAGVTQTPRYLIKTRGQQVTLSCSPISGHRSVSWYQQTPGQGLQFLFEYFSETQRNKGNFPGRFSGRQFSNSRSEMNVSTLELGDSALYLCASSLVRWGEGHNEQFFGPGTRLTVL.

This clonotype came up a few times. V usage is TRBV19 and J usage is TRBJ2-7, with TRBD1 identical over 9 bases. The CDR3 is 15 amino acids. The trim removed 4 bases at V and 3 bases at J, leaving 7 bases unmatched. Germline assignment: CDR1 LNHDA and CDR2 SQIVND (reference sequence). In DNA, the CDR3 is TGTGCCAGTAGTACCACCGGGACAGGGAGCTACGAGCAGTACTTC. Translation: CASSTTGTGSYEQYF.

This clonotype came up many times. This chain uses TRBV27 with TRBJ1-5, with a tentative D call TRBD1 (5 bases). The V gene lost 5 bases and the J gene lost 3 bases, with 11 bases spanning the gap. The CDR3 length is 14 residues. Germline CDR1 and CDR2: MNHEY and SMNVEV (reference sequence). The CDR3 DNA reads as TGTGCCAGCAGTCGGGACCCTTCCAATCAGCCCCAGCATTTT. This sequence encodes CASSRDPSNQPQHF.

This clonotype was counted at least ten times. This chain uses TRBV2 with TRBJ2-2; TRBD2 matches at 12 bases. Germline CDR1 SNHLY, CDR2 FYNNEI. V lost 6 bases, J lost 7 bases, and 6 bases stayed unmatched. The CDR3 sequence is 15 residues long. The CDR3 nucleotides read TGTGCCAGCAGAACGACTAGCGGGAGCGTCGGGGAGCTGTTTTTT. Translation: CASRTTSGSVGELFF.

This chain links TRBV19 with TRBJ2-1, with a tentative D call TRBD2 (5 bases). The V end lost 5 bases, the J end lost 0 bases, and 11 bases lay between the germline ends. Germline loops: CDR1 LNHDA, CDR2 SQIVND (reference sequence). The CDR3 totals 15 residues. As DNA, the CDR3 is TGTGCCAGTAGTTTCCTCCGGGACTCCTACAATGAGCAGTTCTTC. It specifies CASSFLRDSYNEQFF.

The chain carries TRBV12-3 or TRBV12-4 and TRBJ2-1; 11 positions match TRBD2. The J call may be in error: the DNA end matches TRBJ2-5 better. The CDR3 has 17 residues. The CDR3 sequence is CASRDGLRGLAVRTQYF. The CDR3 nucleotides are TGTGCCAGCAGGGATGGATTACGGGGACTAGCGGTTCGGACCCAGTACTTC.

Concerning this clonotype itself: Mismatch with germline at one junction end may stem from a read error. This chain links TRBV15 with TRBJ1-5; 7 nucleotides agree with TRBD1. The V gene's germline CDR1 is LNHNV and CDR2 YYDKDF (reference sequence). The CDR3 runs 14 residues. CDR3 sequence reads: CATRRGSGYQPQHF. The CDR3 DNA reads as TGTGCCACCCGCAGGGGGTCGGGTTATCAGCCCCAGCATTTT.

This clonotype was detected many times. This chain uses TRBV2 with TRBJ2-7; no clear D. V was trimmed by 8 bases and J by 1 base, leaving 9 bases between them. The CDR3 has 12 amino acids. CDR1 SNHLY and CDR2 FYNNEI come from the germline V gene. The CDR3 loop reads CASLSRSYEQYF. The CDR3 DNA sequence: TGTGCCAGCTTATCCAGGTCCTACGAGCAGTACTTC.

This clonotype was picked up many times. The chain has TRBV28 and TRBJ1-1; no firm D call. Trimming took 7 bases from V and 2 from J, leaving 5 bases between them. The CDR3 runs to 11 residues. Germline CDR1 is MDHEN and CDR2 is SYDVKM. The CDR3 here is CASKGNTEAFF. In DNA, the CDR3 is TGTGCCAGCAAAGGTAACACTGAAGCTTTCTTT.

This clonotype was found many times. V and J are TRBV6-1 and TRBJ2-7; either TRBD1 or TRBD2 may fit D (5 bases each). CDR1 and CDR2 (germline): MNHNS, SASEGT. This CDR3 spans 13 amino acids. V lost 3 bases and J 3 bases, leaving 9 bases between the germline ends. This CDR3 is CASSEGTFYEQYF. As DNA, the CDR3 is TGTGCCAGCAGTGAGGGGACCTTCTACGAGCAGTACTTC.

At least ten counts were recorded for this clonotype. The chain has TRBV28 and TRBJ2-7; 9 nucleotides align to TRBD1. From germline, CDR1 is MDHEN and CDR2 SYDVKM. The CDR3 is made up of 14 amino acids. With V trimmed by 6 bases and J by 8 bases, 11 bases remained unmatched. CDR3 in DNA: TGTGCCAGCAGATACCCCGGGACAGGGAGACAGCAGTACTTC. Its translation is CASRYPGTGRQQYF. Variable domain in full (rest from reference TRBV28 and TRBJ2-7): DVKVTQSSRYLVKRTGEKVFLECVQDMDHENMFWYRQDPGLGLRLIYFSYDVKMKEKGDIPEGYSVSREKKERFSLILESASTNQTSMYLCASRYPGTGRQQYFGPGTRLTVT.

This clonotype was recorded once. At one of its ends the junction is not consistent with the germline gene, which may arise from a read error. The chain joins TRBV6-1 to TRBJ1-2; D ambiguous. Looked up from germline, CDR1 is MNHNS and CDR2 is SASEGT. This CDR3 comprises 16 residues. CDR3 amino acids: CASSEALSRYNYGYAF. DNA of the CDR3: TGTGCCAGCAGTGAAGCGTTGAGTCGCTACAACTATGGCTACGCCTTC.

This clonotype was detected a few times. A much larger clone lies a single base off, so this may be a read error. The chain couples TRBV30 to TRBJ2-2; 9 bases map to TRBD2. Germline CDR1 reads GTSNPN; CDR2 reads SVGIG (reference sequence). The CDR3 sequence is 16 residues long. CDR3 residues: CARRRGTSHNTGELFF. The DNA for the CDR3 is TGTGCCCGGAGGAGAGGGACTAGCCATAACACCGGGGAGCTGTTTTTT.

This clonotype was seen at least ten times. This rearrangement joins TRBV6-1 to TRBJ2-7; 8 bases line up with TRBD1. The CDR3 covers 13 residues. J lost 2 bases, V lost 7 bases, and 4 bases had no gene match. CDR1 and CDR2 (germline): MNHNS, SASEGT. Here the CDR3 DNA reads TGTGCCAGCACCTTGGGACAGGCCTACGAGCAGTACTTC. Its protein product is CASTLGQAYEQYF.

Ten or more counts support this clonotype. This rearrangement joins TRBV28 to TRBJ2-5; TRBD2 is a possible D gene (6 bases). The CDR3 length is 15 residues. The ends were cut back, 4 bases at V and 0 bases at J, with 12 bases in the middle. Germline V gene sequence: CDR1 MDHEN, CDR2 SYDVKM. DNA of the CDR3: TGTGCCAGCAGTTCCCCCCGGGAGTACCAAGAGACCCAGTACTTC. Translation: CASSSPREYQETQYF.

This clonotype appeared a few times. The V call is TRBV6-1, the J call TRBJ2-5; 12 positions agree with TRBD2. J lost 5 bases, V lost 6 bases, and 10 bases had no gene match. The CDR3 has 16 amino acids. From germline, CDR1 is MNHNS and CDR2 SASEGT. The CDR3 sequence is CASSWTSGTFLETQYF. DNA for the CDR3: TGTGCCAGCAGCTGGACTAGCGGGACATTCTTGGAGACCCAGTACTTC.

The chain combines TRBV7-9 with TRBJ2-1; 12 nucleotides match TRBD2. Germline V lookup: CDR1 SEHNR, CDR2 FQNEAQ (reference sequence). The length of the CDR3 is 15 residues. Germline trimming cut 8 bases from V and 6 bases from J; bases unmatched to any gene: 8. CDR3 sequence (DNA): TGTGCCAGCCTAGCGGGAGGGTGGGGTGGCAATGAGCAGTTCTTC. Its translation: CASLAGGWGGNEQFF. The full variable domain, rest sourced from reference TRBV7-9 and TRBJ2-1, is DTGVSQNPRHKITKRGQNVTFRCDPISEHNRLYWYRQTLGQGPEFLTYFQNEAQLEKSRLLSDRFSAERPKGSFSTLEIQRTEQGDSAMYLCASLAGGWGGNEQFFGPGTRLTVL.

The sample holds a few counts of this clonotype. This chain uses TRBV7-8 with TRBJ1-2; D is possibly TRBD1 (5 bases). Trimming pared 5 bases from V and 8 bases from J, leaving 18 bases between. Germline-derived CDR1 and CDR2 are SGHVS and FQNEAQ. The CDR3 loop spans 14 amino acids. CDR3 sequence: CASSTEGYPGGYTF. In DNA, the CDR3 is TGTGCCAGCAGCACGGAGGGGTACCCGGGGGGCTACACCTTC.

This clonotype has at least ten counts. V gene TRBV11-2 combines with J gene TRBJ1-1, with 7 positions matching TRBD1. Germline V gene sequence: CDR1 SGHAT, CDR2 FQNNGV. The CDR3 covers 12 residues. Trimming removed 5 bases from V and 8 bases from J; junction bases left unmatched: 5. The CDR3 region is CASSATGVEAFF. CDR3 bases: TGTGCCAGCAGCGCCACAGGGGTAGAAGCTTTCTTT.

In its sample, this clonotype was seen many times. The rearrangement links TRBV28 to TRBJ2-1; D perhaps matches TRBD2 (5 bases). Germline-derived CDR1 and CDR2 are MDHEN and SYDVKM. Trimming took 8 bases from V and 0 from J, leaving 14 bases between them. The CDR3 contains 15 residues. The CDR3 sequence: CASAYDGSSYNEQFF. In DNA form, the CDR3 reads TGTGCCAGCGCGTACGATGGGAGCTCCTACAATGAGCAGTTCTTC. The full variable domain, with the rest looked up from reference TRBV28 and TRBJ2-1, is DVKVTQSSRYLVKRTGEKVFLECVQDMDHENMFWYRQDPGLGLRLIYFSYDVKMKEKGDIPEGYSVSREKKERFSLILESASTNQTSMYLCASAYDGSSYNEQFFGPGTRLTVL.

This clonotype was detected ten times or more. The V gene is TRBV6-2 or TRBV6-3, the J gene TRBJ2-1; 7 bases align to TRBD2. Germline CDR1 and CDR2: MNHEY and SVGEGT. The V segment lost 5 bases and the J segment 5 bases; nucleotides outside the gene matches: 9. This CDR3 region has 15 residues. CDR3 residues: CASSGNMGGNNEQFF. CDR3 sequence (DNA): TGTGCCAGCAGTGGCAATATGGGGGGGAACAATGAGCAGTTCTTC.

This chain joins TRBV29-1 and TRBJ1-2; D remains ambiguous. The V end lost 6 bases, the J end lost 0 bases, and 17 bases lay between the germline ends. The V gene's germline CDR1 is SQVTM and CDR2 ANQGSEA. This CDR3 spans 15 amino acids. In DNA, the CDR3 is TGCAGCGTACTACGAGAGATTTCTCCTAACTATGGCTACACCTTC. Protein product: CSVLREISPNYGYTF.

This clonotype was counted ten times or more. CDR3 sequence (DNA): TGTGCCAGCAGTTTACTACTAGCGGGGATAGCCTACGAGCAGTACTTC. It is translated as CASSLLLAGIAYEQYF. The chain employs TRBV27 and TRBJ2-7; TRBD2 agrees at 10 bases. V shed 2 bases and J 2 bases; nucleotides not matched to a gene: 6. This CDR3 is built from 16 residues. In germline, CDR1 is MNHEY, CDR2 SMNVEV (reference sequence).

Ten or more counts support this clonotype. The chain recombines TRBV2 with TRBJ2-5; D not resolved. CDR1 SNHLY and CDR2 FYNNEI come from the germline V gene. The V and J ends lost 5 bases and 5 bases respectively, with 18 bases between them. The CDR3 is made up of 15 amino acids. This CDR3 is CASSPTGGVGETQYF. CDR3 nucleotides: TGTGCCAGCAGTCCCACCGGCGGAGTAGGGGAGACCCAGTACTTC. Drawing the rest from reference TRBV2 and TRBJ2-5, the complete variable domain is EPEVTQTPSHQVTQMGQEVILRCVPISNHLYFYWYRQILGQKVEFLVSFYNNEISEKSEIFDDQFSVERPDGSNFTLKIRSTKLEDSAMYFCASSPTGGVGETQYFGPGTRLLVL.